Listed below are T cell receptor beta chains from one sample, sequenced in a study of cytomegalovirus exposure and HLA in healthy donors. Assay: immunoSEQ multiplex PCR; the TCRdb copy retains only in-frame clones and omits some. The data show fewer than 250,000 clones, with about 80% seen just once and 0.63% held by the top ten. The sample taken for sequencing was PBMCs. The receptors were sampled from a man younger than 30 in good health and CMV-seronegative. CDR3s include the opening cysteine and the closing phenylalanine or tryptophan. The order of the fields is J gene, clone size, D gene, V gene, CDR3 protein, CDR3 DNA. The D gene is left open where the match is weak. The size field is filled for only some rows; it gives once, few, many or a size class.

>TRBJ2-5|once|TRBD1|TRBV5-4
CASSSPRTGGASSGEQYF
TGTGCCAGCAGCTCCCCCCGGACAGGGGGCGCCTCATCGGGGGAGCAGTACTTC
>TRBJ2-7|few|TRBD2|TRBV7-9
CASSGGLAVSYEQYF
TGTGCCAGCAGCGGGGGACTAGCGGTCTCCTACGAGCAGTACTTC
>TRBJ1-2|.|.|TRBV6-6
CASSSGATNYGYTF
TGTGCCAGCAGTAGCGGGGCGACGAACTATGGCTACACCTTC
>TRBJ1-2|.|TRBD1|TRBV15
CATSRDRDYGYTF
TGTGCCACCAGCCGGGACAGAGATTATGGCTACACCTTC
>TRBJ1-1|.|.|TRBV7-2
CASSLERAYRAFF
TGTGCCAGCAGCCTAGAGAGGGCGTATCGAGCTTTCTTT
>TRBJ1-4|few|.|TRBV29-1
CSVVSSGEKLFF
TGCAGCGTAGTATCTTCAGGAGAAAAACTGTTTTTT
>TRBJ1-1|.|TRBD1|TRBV25-1
CASSGRDRGLGNTEAFF
TGTGCCAGCAGTGGCCGGGACAGGGGGCTGGGGAACACTGAAGCTTTCTTT
>TRBJ2-7|.|.|TRBV2
CASSLENSYEQYF
TGTGCCAGCTCGCTGGAGAACTCCTACGAGCAGTACTTC
>TRBJ1-2|.|.|TRBV29-1
CSVVGQVFYGYTF
TGCAGCGTTGTAGGCCAGGTCTTTTATGGCTACACCTTC
>TRBJ1-1|once|.|TRBV7-2
CASSFYQSEAFF
TGTGCCAGCAGCTTTTACCAGTCTGAAGCTTTCTTT
>TRBJ2-7|.|TRBD2|TRBV6-5
CASSGTSGAYEQYF
TGTGCCAGCAGCGGGACTAGCGGAGCCTACGAGCAGTACTTC
>TRBJ2-5|.|TRBD2|TRBV6-1
CASAGTSGFLETQYF
TGTGCCAGCGCCGGGACTAGCGGGTTCTTAGAGACCCAGTACTTC
>TRBJ1-2|.|TRBD1|TRBV28
CASSLGQGGYGYTF
TGTGCCAGCAGTTTAGGACAGGGAGGCTATGGCTACACCTTC
>TRBJ2-3|once|.|TRBV5-1
CASSFGGLATSTDTQYF
TGCGCCAGCAGCTTTGGTGGTCTAGCGACTAGCACAGATACGCAGTATTTT
>TRBJ2-3|.|.|TRBV18
CASSPRSSVDTQYF
TGTGCCAGCTCACCTCGAAGTTCGGTAGATACGCAGTATTTT
>TRBJ2-7|few|TRBD1|TRBV12-5
CASGFTGGWYF
TGTGCTAGTGGTTTTACAGGGGGTTGGTACTTC
>TRBJ2-5|few|.|TRBV18
CASSPIVREVRETQYF
TGTGCCAGCTCACCAATCGTCAGGGAGGTCCGAGAGACCCAGTACTTC
>TRBJ2-1|.|.|TRBV27
CASSLSLNSYNEQFF
TGTGCCAGCAGTTTATCACTCAACTCCTACAATGAGCAGTTCTTC
>TRBJ1-1|.|.|TRBV19
CASSTKALGHEAEAFF
TGTGCCAGTAGTACAAAAGCGCTGGGACACGAGGCTGAAGCTTTCTTT
>TRBJ2-5|.|TRBD1|TRBV30
CAWGGRDRGYQETQYF
TGTGCCTGGGGGGGGCGGGACAGGGGCTATCAAGAGACCCAGTACTTC
>TRBJ1-3|once|.|TRBV6-5
CASSYGRAGNTIYF
TGTGCCAGCAGTTACGGCAGGGCCGGAAACACCATATATTTT
>TRBJ2-7|.|.|TRBV4-1
CASRYRDNTYEQYF
TGCGCCAGCAGGTACCGGGACAATACCTACGAGCAGTACTTC
>TRBJ1-1|.|.|TRBV29-1
CSVRRDTEAFF
TGCAGCGTTCGGAGGGACACTGAAGCTTTCTTT
>TRBJ2-2|few|.|TRBV11-3
CASSAGFANTGELFF
TGTGCCAGCAGCGCAGGGTTCGCGAACACCGGGGAGCTGTTTTTT
>TRBJ2-7|.|TRBD2|TRBV6-1
CASRRGGADEQYF
TGTGCCAGCAGACGGGGGGGCGCGGACGAGCAGTACTTC
>TRBJ2-5|few|TRBD2|TRBV4-1
CASSQRSTSGRARETQYF
TGCGCCAGCAGCCAACGTTCGACTAGCGGGAGGGCCAGAGAGACCCAGTACTTC
>TRBJ2-3|few|TRBD2|TRBV4-1
CASSHYRGREMNTDTQYF
TGCGCCAGCAGCCATTACCGAGGGCGGGAGATGAACACAGATACGCAGTATTTT
>TRBJ2-7|.|.|TRBV9
CASSVGSIGGENYEQYF
TGTGCCAGCAGCGTCGGGTCTATAGGGGGAGAGAACTACGAGCAGTACTTC
>TRBJ1-1|.|.|TRBV5-1
CASSEQVNTEAFF
TGCGCCAGCAGCGAGCAGGTTAACACTGAAGCTTTCTTT
>TRBJ1-1|once|TRBD1|TRBV27
CASSGQMNTEAFF
TGTGCCAGTTCGGGACAGATGAACACTGAAGCTTTCTTT
>TRBJ2-5|.|.|TRBV29-1
CSVELLETQYF
TGCAGCGTTGAATTATTGGAGACCCAGTACTTC
>TRBJ2-5|.|TRBD2|TRBV2
CASNREGNRETQYF
TGTGCCAGCAACCGGGAGGGGAACCGTGAGACCCAGTACTTC
>TRBJ2-7|.|.|TRBV7-2
CASSPRYEQYF
TGTGCCAGCAGCCCCCGTTACGAGCAGTACTTC
>TRBJ2-7|.|TRBD1|TRBV27
CASSLGQGNEQYF
TGTGCCAGCAGTTTGGGACAGGGAAACGAGCAGTACTTC